This paragraph reports one T cell receptor (beta chain). Its antigen is still unknown. The entry originates in a study of CD8+ T cells in alopecia areata. Study in general: Patients given treatment had severity scored by the percentage of scalp area affected.

Reverse transcription of extracted RNA yielded cDNA, which provided the sequencing template. Assay: immunoSEQ multiplex PCR; the TCRdb copy retains only in-frame clones and omits some. In the table there are roughly 250,000 clones, 45% to 70% of which are singletons. Study-level points and caveats: While patients received tofacitinib, many expanded lesional clones remained present in scalp and blood. Normal scalp showed lower clonality than lesional scalp, especially alopecia totalis/universalis. Under tofacitinib, fewer expanded CD8+ clones appeared among the top 100 scalp clones.

This sample's treatment: oral pan-JAK inhibitor, 5-10 mg twice daily. The sample in question was CD4+ T cells sorted from blood, obtained around week 54, from a patient treated with tofacitinib. The clonotype was recovered from a human donor with alopecia areata.

CDR3 in DNA: TGCAGCGAAAACGGATGGGGGAACGGCTACACCTTC. Protein: CSENGWGNGYTF. The V and J genes are TRBV29-1 and TRBJ1-2; the D gene is possibly TRBD1 (5 bases). Germline CDR1 and CDR2: SQVTM and ANQGSEA. CDR3 length equals 12 residues. V lost 7 bases and J lost 8, with 17 bases in between.